The present TCR beta chain was sequenced within a study of beta chain features in type 1 diabetes. This clone was picked up a small number of times. What it recognizes is unknown. TCRB transcripts that were expressed got sequenced, as all of the isolated RNA had been reverse transcribed. Sequencing used immunoSEQ multiplex PCR; TCRdb keeps in-frame clones, though not all of them. Among about 650,000 clones listed, around 12% were seen once. Findings of the study overall: Moderate but significant shortening of TCRB CDR3s was recorded in all four CD4+ subsets from Type 1 diabetes patients.

Specimen: naive CD4+ T cells from blood. This receptor was identified in a man under 40 with type 1 diabetes.

This CDR3 reads CAGQGTGELFF. CDR3 DNA: TGTGCCGGACAGGGAACCGGGGAGCTGTTTTTT. This chain links TRBV11-3 with TRBJ2-2, with 8 bases identical to TRBD1. The germline V gene has CDR1 SGHNT and CDR2 YENEEA. Trimming took 11 bases from V and 5 from J; bases not matched to a gene: 1. The CDR3 is 11 amino acids.